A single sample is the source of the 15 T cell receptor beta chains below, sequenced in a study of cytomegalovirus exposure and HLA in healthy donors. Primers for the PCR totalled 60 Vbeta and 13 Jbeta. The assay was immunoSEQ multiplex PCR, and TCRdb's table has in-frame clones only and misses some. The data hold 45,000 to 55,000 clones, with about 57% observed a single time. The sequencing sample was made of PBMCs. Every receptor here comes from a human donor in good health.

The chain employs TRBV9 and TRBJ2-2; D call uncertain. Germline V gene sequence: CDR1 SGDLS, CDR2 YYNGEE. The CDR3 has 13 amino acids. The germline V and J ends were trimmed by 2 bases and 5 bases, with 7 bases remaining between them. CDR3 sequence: CASSVSRTGELFF. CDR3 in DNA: TGTGCCAGCAGCGTTTCTAGAACCGGGGAGCTGTTTTTT.

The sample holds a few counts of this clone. CDR3 sequence (DNA): TGTGCCAGCACCGGGGGGGCCCCTGGGGCCAACGTCCTGACTTTC. Its protein product is CASTGGAPGANVLTF. V is TRBV2 and J is TRBJ2-6; 8 bases agree with TRBD2. The length of the CDR3 is 15 residues. The V segment lost 7 bases and the J segment 2 bases; nucleotides outside the gene matches: 4. Per germline, CDR1 SNHLY and CDR2 FYNNEI.

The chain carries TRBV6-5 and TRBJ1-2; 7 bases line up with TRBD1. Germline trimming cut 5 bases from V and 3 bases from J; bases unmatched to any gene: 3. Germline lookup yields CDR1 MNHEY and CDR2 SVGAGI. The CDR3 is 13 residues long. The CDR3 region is CASSRDSDYGYTF. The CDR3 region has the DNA TGTGCCAGCAGTCGGGACAGCGACTATGGCTACACCTTC.

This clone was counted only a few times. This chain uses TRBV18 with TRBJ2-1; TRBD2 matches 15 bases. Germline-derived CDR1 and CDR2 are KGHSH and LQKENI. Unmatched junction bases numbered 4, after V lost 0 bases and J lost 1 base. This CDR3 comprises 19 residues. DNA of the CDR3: TGTGCCAGCTCACCACCGGGACTAGCGGGGGGCCTTTCCTACAATGAGCAGTTCTTC. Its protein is CASSPPGLAGGLSYNEQFF.

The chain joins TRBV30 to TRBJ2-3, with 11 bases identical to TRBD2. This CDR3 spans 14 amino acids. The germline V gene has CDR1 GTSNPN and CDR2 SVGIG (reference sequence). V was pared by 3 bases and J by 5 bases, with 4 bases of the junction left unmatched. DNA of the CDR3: TGTGCCTGGAGGGCCGGGACTAGCGGAGATACGCAGTATTTT. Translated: CAWRAGTSGDTQYF.

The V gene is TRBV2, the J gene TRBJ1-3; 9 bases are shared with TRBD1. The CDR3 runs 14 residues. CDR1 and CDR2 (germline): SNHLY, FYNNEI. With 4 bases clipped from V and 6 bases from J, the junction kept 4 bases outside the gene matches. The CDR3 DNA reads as TGTGCCAGCAGTGGAGGGACAGGGATAAACACCATATATTTT. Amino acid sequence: CASSGGTGINTIYF.

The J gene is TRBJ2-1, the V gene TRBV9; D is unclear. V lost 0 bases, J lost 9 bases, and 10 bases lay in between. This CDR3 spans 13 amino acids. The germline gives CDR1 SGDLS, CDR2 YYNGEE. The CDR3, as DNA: TGTGCCAGCAGCGTAGAGGTTGCGGTTGAGCAGTTCTTC. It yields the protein CASSVEVAVEQFF.

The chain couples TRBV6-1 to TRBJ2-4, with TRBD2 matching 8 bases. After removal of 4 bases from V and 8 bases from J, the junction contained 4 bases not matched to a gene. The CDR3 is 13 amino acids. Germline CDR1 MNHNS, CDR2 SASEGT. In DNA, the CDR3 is TGTGCCAGCAGTGGTCGGGGGGGATACATTCAGTACTTC. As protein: CASSGRGGYIQYF.

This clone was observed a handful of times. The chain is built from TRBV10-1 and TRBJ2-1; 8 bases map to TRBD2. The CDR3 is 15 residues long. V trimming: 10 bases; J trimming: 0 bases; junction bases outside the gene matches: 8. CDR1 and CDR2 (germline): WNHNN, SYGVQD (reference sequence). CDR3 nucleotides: TGCGCCACCAACCGGGGGGGCGACTCCTACAATGAGCAGTTCTTC. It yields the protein CATNRGGDSYNEQFF.

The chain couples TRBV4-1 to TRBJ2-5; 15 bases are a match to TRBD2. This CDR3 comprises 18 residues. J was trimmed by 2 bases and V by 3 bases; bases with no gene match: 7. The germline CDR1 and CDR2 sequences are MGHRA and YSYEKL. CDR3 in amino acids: CASSHKQGLAGGQETQYF. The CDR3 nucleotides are TGCGCCAGCAGCCACAAACAGGGACTAGCGGGGGGACAAGAGACCCAGTACTTC.

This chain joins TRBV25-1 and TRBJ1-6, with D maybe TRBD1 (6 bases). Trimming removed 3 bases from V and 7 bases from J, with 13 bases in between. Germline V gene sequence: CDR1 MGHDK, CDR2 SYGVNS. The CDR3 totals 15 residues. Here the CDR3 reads CASSDSAGVNSPLHF. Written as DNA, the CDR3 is TGTGCCAGCAGTGATTCGGCAGGGGTCAATTCACCCCTCCACTTT.

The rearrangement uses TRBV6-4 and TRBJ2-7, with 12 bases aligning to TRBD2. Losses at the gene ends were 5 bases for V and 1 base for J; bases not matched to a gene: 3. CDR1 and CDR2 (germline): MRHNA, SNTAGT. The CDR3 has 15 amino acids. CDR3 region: CASSPGLAGSYEQYF. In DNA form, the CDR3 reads TGTGCCAGCAGTCCTGGACTAGCGGGGTCCTACGAGCAGTACTTC.

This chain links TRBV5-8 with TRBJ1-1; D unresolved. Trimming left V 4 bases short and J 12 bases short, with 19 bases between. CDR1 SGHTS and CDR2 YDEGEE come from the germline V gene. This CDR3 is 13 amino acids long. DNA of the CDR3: TGTGCCAGCAGCGAGGGTCTCGTTCATCCACCTTTCTTT. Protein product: CASSEGLVHPPFF.

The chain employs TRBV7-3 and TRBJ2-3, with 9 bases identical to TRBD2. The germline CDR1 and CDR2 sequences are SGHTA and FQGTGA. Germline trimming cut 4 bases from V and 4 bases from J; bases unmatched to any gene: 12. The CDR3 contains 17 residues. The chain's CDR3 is CASSSQGGGGRADTQYF. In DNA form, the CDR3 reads TGTGCCAGCAGCTCCCAAGGCGGGGGGGGGCGGGCAGATACGCAGTATTTT.

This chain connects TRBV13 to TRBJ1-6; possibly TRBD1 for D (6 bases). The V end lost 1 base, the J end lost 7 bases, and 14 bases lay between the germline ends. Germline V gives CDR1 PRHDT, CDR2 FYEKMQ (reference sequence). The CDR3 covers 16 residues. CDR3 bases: TGTGCCAGCAGCTTAGAGGTGACAGGTTTCAATTCACCCCTCCACTTT. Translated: CASSLEVTGFNSPLHF.